One and the same sample provided the 24 T cell receptor beta chains below, sequenced in a study of breast tumors, draining lymph nodes, adjacent tissues. TCRdb independently ran MiXCR on the multiplex PCR reads; one entry per CDR3 protein. The sample consists of a few hundred thousand distinct CDR3 sequences, around 35% of them appearing once. Breast cancer patients provided tissue from their axillary draining lymph nodes. Sequencing was done on a sample of axillary lymph node tissue. All receptors derive from a female donor with breast cancer. Some clones in this sample may be carry-over from other donors' samples.

Comments on this clonotype: One end of the junction fails to match germline, which may point to a read error. V and J are TRBV5-1 and TRBJ1-1; D ambiguous. The germline V gene encodes CDR1 SGHRS and CDR2 YFSETQ. This CDR3 is 14 amino acids long. The CDR3 reads CASSRAQPNTEAFF. The CDR3 bases are TGCGCCAGCAGCCGCGCACAACCGAACACCGAAGCTTTCTTT. Based on the CDR3 plus reference TRBV5-1 and TRBJ1-1, the full variable domain is KAGVTQTPRYLIKTRGQQVTLSCSPISGHRSVSWYQQTPGQGLQFLFEYFSETQRNKGNFPGRFSGRQFSNSRSEMNVSTLELGDSALYLCASSRAQPNTEAFFGQGTRLTVV.

This clonotype came up once. The chain joins TRBV25-1 to TRBJ1-6; 10 bases align to TRBD1. CDR3 length: 16 residues. CDR1 is MGHDK and CDR2 is SYGVNS in the germline V gene. J lost 7 bases, V lost 6 bases, and 9 bases had no gene match. The CDR3 reads CASSLGTGEVNSPLHF. The CDR3 coding sequence is TGTGCCAGCAGCTTGGGGACAGGGGAGGTAAATTCACCCCTCCACTTT.

In the case of this clonotype: A much bigger clone sits one base away, suggesting this may be a read error. The V call is TRBV14, the J call TRBJ2-5; 7 bases line up with TRBD2. From germline, CDR1 is SGHDN and CDR2 FVKESK. The CDR3 sequence is 13 residues long. The CDR3 spells CTSSPNREVTQYF. CDR3 coding DNA: TGTACCAGCAGCCCGAATCGGGAGGTGACCCAGTACTTC.

This clonotype has ten or more counts. J is TRBJ1-6 and V is TRBV4-1, with a tentative D call TRBD1 (6 bases). Trimming pared 0 bases from V and 4 bases from J, leaving 16 bases between. Germline V gives CDR1 MGHRA, CDR2 YSYEKL. The CDR3 loop spans 18 amino acids. The CDR3 nucleotides read TGCGCCAGCAGCCAAGATGGGACCCTCGGACAGTATAATTCACCCCTCCACTTT. The encoded protein is CASSQDGTLGQYNSPLHF.

This clonotype was found many times. This rearrangement joins TRBV6-6 to TRBJ1-2, with D possibly TRBD1 on 6 matching bases. Trimming took off 4 bases at V and 4 bases at J, with 19 bases between the two ends. The germline V gene has CDR1 MNHNY and CDR2 SVGAGI (reference sequence). The CDR3 has 16 residues. CDR3 region: CASSSSLWGRAYGYTF. CDR3 nucleotides: TGTGCCAGCAGTTCTTCACTATGGGGGCGCGCCTATGGCTACACCTTC.

This clonotype was seen at least ten times. The rearrangement joins TRBV20-1 to TRBJ2-7, with D tentatively TRBD1 or TRBD2 (7 bases each). CDR3 size: 14 residues. The V end was cut by 6 bases, the J end by 5 bases, with 20 bases between. Per the germline V gene, CDR1 is DFQATT and CDR2 is SNEGSKA (reference sequence). The CDR3 sequence: CSAPYRGGNHEQYF. The CDR3 region has the DNA TGCAGTGCCCCGTACAGGGGAGGGAATCACGAGCAGTACTTC.

On this clonotype itself: Because the CDR3 is missing its conserved closing phenylalanine or tryptophan, this is likely a read error. This chain joins TRBV7-9 and TRBJ2-5; tentative D call: TRBD2 (6 bases). With 5 bases removed from V and 5 bases from J, the gap between germline ends came to 15 bases. The length of the CDR3 is 14 residues. The V gene's germline CDR1 is SEHNR and CDR2 FQNEAQ (reference sequence). For the CDR3, the DNA is TGTGCCAGCAGCCCAATAGTTGGGGGGGAGACCCAGTACCTC. Its protein is CASSPIVGGETQYL.

V usage is TRBV7-2 and J usage is TRBJ2-2; D might be TRBD2 (5 bases). Per germline, CDR1 SGHTA and CDR2 FQGNSA. CDR3 length: 14 amino acids. Trimming took 6 bases from V and 0 from J, leaving 8 bases between them. The CDR3 DNA follows: TGTGCCAGCAGACTAGGTTCGAACACCGGGGAGCTGTTTTTT. Its translation: CASRLGSNTGELFF.

The rearrangement uses TRBV19 and TRBJ2-7, with 10 bases aligning to TRBD2. This CDR3 comprises 17 residues. V was clipped by 5 bases and J by 1 base; unmatched bases: 11. Germline values: CDR1 LNHDA, CDR2 SQIVND (reference sequence). CDR3 nucleotides: TGTGCCAGTAGTGGGACAGGAGCTAGCGGGAGTTCCTACGAGCAGTACTTC. It specifies CASSGTGASGSSYEQYF.

This clonotype was counted a few times. The germline gene is not matched at one end of the junction; a read error may be the cause. CDR3 DNA: TGTGCCAGCAGCCCCGCCGGGACAGGGGACTATGGCTACCCCTTC. Translation gives CASSPAGTGDYGYPF. The chain recombines TRBV7-3 with TRBJ1-2, with 10 bases lining up with TRBD1. From germline, CDR1 is SGHTA and CDR2 FQGTGA. CDR3 size: 15 residues.

Remarks on this clonotype: A much larger clone sits a single nucleotide away, making a read error possible. The chain has TRBV20-1 and TRBJ2-7; 7 bases line up with TRBD2. The J call may be wrong; the DNA end is better matched by TRBJ2-1. This CDR3 contains 14 residues. The germline CDR1 and CDR2 sequences are DFQATT and SNEGSKA (reference sequence). The CDR3 coding sequence is TGCAGTGCCCCGACTAGCTACGACTACACTGGGCAGTTCTTC. Its translation: CSAPTSYDYTGQFF.

Worth noting for this clonotype: A much larger clone sits a single nucleotide away, making a read error possible. This chain connects TRBV11-3 to TRBJ2-2; 9 bases fit TRBD1. Germline-derived CDR1 and CDR2 are SGHNT and YENEEA. Trimming took 5 bases from V and 6 from J; bases not matched to a gene: 4. The CDR3 runs to 14 residues. Written as DNA, the CDR3 is TGTGCCAGCAGCACAGGGACAGGGCCCGGGGAGCTGTTTTTT. Its protein product is CASSTGTGPGELFF.

Points on this clonotype: Possible read error: a much larger clone is one base away. The rearrangement uses TRBV11-2 and TRBJ2-7; D remains ambiguous. Trimming shortened V by 2 bases and J by 4 bases, and 21 bases separated the two germline ends. CDR3 length: 17 amino acids. Germline values: CDR1 SGHAT, CDR2 FQNNGV. CDR3 sequence reads: CASSLSPPTPLLYEQYF. The CDR3 DNA sequence: TGTGCCAGCAGCTTAAGTCCTCCAACCCCTCTCCTTTACGAGCAGTACTTC.

This clonotype appeared many times. The V gene is TRBV6-5, the J gene TRBJ2-5, with 9 bases identical to TRBD2. Germline-derived CDR1 and CDR2 are MNHEY and SVGAGI. The V segment lost 4 bases and the J segment 5 bases; nucleotides outside the gene matches: 8. The CDR3 extends over 15 amino acids. This CDR3 is CASSFGGGRAETQYF. The CDR3 DNA follows: TGTGCCAGCAGTTTTGGGGGCGGGAGGGCGGAGACCCAGTACTTC.

The CDR3 DNA reads as TGTGCCACTGGACAGGGGGGGCGCACAGATACGCAGTATTTT. Protein product: CATGQGGRTDTQYF. The chain joins TRBV10-3 to TRBJ2-3, with TRBD1 identical over 10 bases. This CDR3 comprises 14 residues. V gave up 10 bases and J gave up 1 base; unmatched junction bases: 5. The germline V gene encodes CDR1 ENHRY and CDR2 SYGVKD.

Note on this clonotype: Compared with germline, one end of the junction differs, possibly owing to a read error. The rearrangement links TRBV7-9 to TRBJ2-1; 10 bases align to TRBD2. Per the germline V gene, CDR1 is SEHNR and CDR2 is FQNEAQ (reference sequence). The CDR3 contains 15 residues. The DNA of the CDR3 is TGTGCCAGCAGCTTAAAAGCGGGGGGGCCGTGGGAGCAGCTCTTC. It yields the protein CASSLKAGGPWEQLF.

There are many counts of this clonotype. Possible read error: a much larger clone is one base away. The J gene is TRBJ2-3, the V gene TRBV20-1; tentatively, D is TRBD1 (5 bases). Looked up from germline, CDR1 is DFQATT and CDR2 is SNEGSKA (reference sequence). The CDR3 runs to 14 residues. CDR3 nucleotides: TGCAGTGCTAGAGATGGGGCAGGAACAGCTACGCAGTATTTT. Translating gives CSARDGAGTATQYF.

This clonotype has at least ten counts. The chain couples TRBV5-6 to TRBJ1-2; TRBD1 matches 7 bases. V lost 4 bases to trimming and J lost 5 bases; unmatched junction nucleotides: 5. The CDR3 is 13 residues long. The germline V gene encodes CDR1 SGHDT and CDR2 YYEEEE. The CDR3 loop is CASSQDRVYGYTF. Written as DNA, the CDR3 is TGTGCCAGCAGCCAAGACAGGGTGTATGGCTACACCTTC.

This clonotype was observed a few times. This may come from a read error, since a much larger clone is one base off. J is TRBJ2-7 and V is TRBV11-2; 8 bases agree with TRBD2. V shed 5 bases and J 0 bases; nucleotides not matched to a gene: 6. Germline V gene lookup returns CDR1 SGHAT and CDR2 FQNNGV. This CDR3 comprises 15 residues. The CDR3 DNA reads TGTGCCAGCAGCAACGGGGGGGCCTCCTCCTACGAGCAGTACTTC. This codes for CASSNGGASSYEQYF.

This clonotype was detected many times. This chain uses TRBV20-1 with TRBJ2-5; no reliable D call. V lost 0 bases and J 5 bases, leaving 7 bases between the germline ends. CDR1 is DFQATT, CDR2 SNEGSKA, per germline (reference sequence). The CDR3 runs 12 residues. CDR3 nucleotides: TGCAGTGCTAGAGATCGGTGGGAGACCCAGTACTTC. This translates into CSARDRWETQYF.

A word on this clonotype: At one end the junction does not follow the germline gene, possibly because of a read error. CDR3 DNA: TGTGCCAGCAGCCTACTAGGGACAGGCCAAGAGACCCAGCACTTC. It codes for CASSLLGTGQETQHF. The chain has TRBV7-8 and TRBJ2-5, with TRBD1 matching over 8 bases. Germline loops: CDR1 SGHVS, CDR2 FQNEAQ. There are 15 residues in the CDR3.

The genes are TRBV9 and TRBJ2-7; 10 bases agree with TRBD2. Germline loops: CDR1 SGDLS, CDR2 YYNGEE. The CDR3 sequence is 14 residues long. J was trimmed by 7 bases and V by 1 base; bases with no gene match: 5. The CDR3 spells CASSVWTSGGEQYF. CDR3 nucleotides: TGTGCCAGCAGCGTATGGACTAGCGGTGGGGAGCAGTACTTC.

The gene calls are TRBV20-1 and TRBJ2-6; D not resolved. This CDR3 is built from 14 residues. The germline gives CDR1 DFQATT, CDR2 SNEGSKA (reference sequence). Trimming pared 0 bases from V and 4 bases from J, leaving 7 bases between. The CDR3 is CSARDYTGANVLTF. CDR3 in DNA: TGCAGTGCTAGAGATTATACAGGGGCCAACGTCCTGACTTTC.

This clonotype has ten or more counts. The chain uses TRBV12-3 or TRBV12-4 and TRBJ1-4, with TRBD1 identical over 11 bases. The ends lost 2 bases at V and 8 bases at J; junction bases unmatched: 7. The CDR3 is made up of 16 amino acids. The CDR3 here is CASSLRTGTGGEKLFF. The CDR3 DNA is TGTGCCAGCAGTTTACGTACCGGGACAGGGGGAGAAAAACTGTTTTTT.